This record looks at one TCR beta chain sequence and its context. This sample stems from a study of CD8 T cells in Susac syndrome. In the study overall: Active disease was present in over five of the sequenced Susac syndrome patients, and remission in fewer than 10.

Random-hexamer reverse transcription was applied to roughly 0.45 to 1 ug RNA. TCRdb re-called the immunoSEQ multiplex PCR reads through MiXCR, storing one row per CDR3 protein. This repertoire shows over 150,000 distinct CDR3 sequences, around 94% found once; its top ten account for around 0.095%. Losses at the gene ends were 4 bases for V and 6 bases for J; bases not matched to a gene: 8. The CDR3 is 15 amino acids. The germline V gene has CDR1 SGDLS and CDR2 YYNGEE. Material: CD4+ T cells from PBMCs. This receptor was taken from a human donor with Susac syndrome. V is TRBV9 and J is TRBJ2-2; 8 bases align to TRBD2. DNA of the CDR3: TGTGCCAGCAGCCTCGGGACTAGTCGCTCCGGGGAGCTGTTTTTT. This gives the protein CASSLGTSRSGELFF.